This TCR beta chain was recorded in a study of technical replicates of blood from a handful of donors. The protocol was immunoSEQ multiplex PCR, while the TCRdb copy is restricted to in-frame clones and leaves out a portion. The sample consists of 83,000 or so clones, more than 90% of them appearing once. This clonotype was sampled from a human donor in good health. Specimen: T cells isolated from PBMCs.

As DNA, the CDR3 is TGTGCCAGCAGTGGTAGGGGGGGAGAGACCCAGTACTTC. This codes for CASSGRGGETQYF. V usage is TRBV2 and J usage is TRBJ2-5; a possible D gene is TRBD2 (7 bases). Germline V gives CDR1 SNHLY, CDR2 FYNNEI. CDR3 size: 13 residues. Trimming took 4 bases from V and 4 from J, leaving 10 bases between them.